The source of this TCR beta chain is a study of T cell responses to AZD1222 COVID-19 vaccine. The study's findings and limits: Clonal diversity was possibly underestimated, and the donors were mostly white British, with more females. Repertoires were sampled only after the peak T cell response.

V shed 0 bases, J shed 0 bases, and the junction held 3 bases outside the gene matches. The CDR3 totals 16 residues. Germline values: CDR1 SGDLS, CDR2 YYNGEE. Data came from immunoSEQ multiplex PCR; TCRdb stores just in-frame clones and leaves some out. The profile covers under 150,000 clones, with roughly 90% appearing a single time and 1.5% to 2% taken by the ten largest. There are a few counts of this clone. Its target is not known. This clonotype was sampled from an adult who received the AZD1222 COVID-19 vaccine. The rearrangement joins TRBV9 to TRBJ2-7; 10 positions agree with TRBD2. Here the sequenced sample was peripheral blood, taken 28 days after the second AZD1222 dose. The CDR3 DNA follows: TGTGCCAGCAGCGTAGAGGGACTAGCGAGCTCCTACGAGCAGTACTTC. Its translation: CASSVEGLASSYEQYF. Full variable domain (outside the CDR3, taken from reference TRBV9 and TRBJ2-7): DSGVTQTPKHLITATGQRVTLRCSPRSGDLSVYWYQQSLDQGLQFLIQYYNGEERAKGNILERFSAQQFPDLHSELNLSSLELGDSALYFCASSVEGLASSYEQYFGPGTRLTVT.